A selection of T cell receptor beta chains follows, all from one sample in a study of cytomegalovirus exposure and HLA in healthy donors. Data came from immunoSEQ multiplex PCR; TCRdb stores just in-frame clones and leaves some out. In the table there are roughly 120,000 clones, 50% to 70% of which are singletons. Sequencing was done on a sample of PBMCs. These receptors all stem from a woman in her 40s in good health and CMV-seropositive. The CDR3 runs from the conserved cysteine through the conserved F or W.

J gene | V gene | CDR3 protein
TRBJ2-1 | TRBV11-2 | CASSLGASEYNEQFF
TRBJ1-2 | TRBV7-2 | CASSRPMTGGGYTF
TRBJ2-5 | TRBV7-2 | CASSSRVQETQYF
TRBJ2-7 | TRBV10-1 | CASNDLTSTYEQYF
TRBJ1-1 | TRBV13 | CASSPRQGANTEAFF
TRBJ2-7 | TRBV7-8 | CASSLGGRRKTGEQYF
TRBJ1-2 | TRBV2 | CASSAPSPDRTYGYTF
TRBJ1-1 | TRBV29-1 | CSVGRTRGEGDTEAFF
TRBJ1-4 | TRBV5-1 | CASSLDVGNSGEKLFF
TRBJ1-3 | TRBV27 | CASSFSGNSGNTIYF
TRBJ1-4 | TRBV6-1 | CASSEVRGPPKGKLFF
TRBJ2-7 | TRBV27 | CASHPRGLATYEQYF
TRBJ2-1 | TRBV28 | CASRRARGGPVYNEQFF
TRBJ2-4 | TRBV5-1 | CASSPGTSGIQYF
TRBJ1-1 | TRBV9 | CASSVGEAGMSGAFF
TRBJ2-1 | TRBV9 | CASSVVDGRPGSYNEQFF
TRBJ2-1 | TRBV29-1 | CSVGTFSYNEQFF
. | TRBV5-1 | CASSLVGGSYEQYF
TRBJ2-7 | TRBV6-1 | CASSGAYEQYF
TRBJ1-5 | TRBV6-1 | CASSTDPGANQPQHF
TRBJ2-7 | TRBV28 | CASSLLLSGTSPEQYF
TRBJ1-1 | TRBV11-2 | CASSFVEETEAFF
TRBJ1-5 | TRBV6-6 | CASSSDLRGSHF
TRBJ2-7 | TRBV28 | CASYTGQTYEQYF
TRBJ1-5 | TRBV6-6 | CASRFDSLRQPQHF
TRBJ2-7 | TRBV5-6 | CASSLVSDTYEQYF
TRBJ2-3 | TRBV2 | CASNNPRLGPTEDTQYF
TRBJ1-1 | TRBV18 | CASSPDQSQGLAFF
TRBJ2-1 | TRBV7-4 | CASGRLGLACREQFF
TRBJ2-5 | TRBV7-6 | CASSPRDRETQYF
TRBJ1-5 | TRBV7-9 | CASSSVEQGNQPQHF
TRBJ2-5 | TRBV7-7 | CASSPAGTGVGETQYF
TRBJ1-2 | TRBV11-2 | CASSFSGSYGYTF